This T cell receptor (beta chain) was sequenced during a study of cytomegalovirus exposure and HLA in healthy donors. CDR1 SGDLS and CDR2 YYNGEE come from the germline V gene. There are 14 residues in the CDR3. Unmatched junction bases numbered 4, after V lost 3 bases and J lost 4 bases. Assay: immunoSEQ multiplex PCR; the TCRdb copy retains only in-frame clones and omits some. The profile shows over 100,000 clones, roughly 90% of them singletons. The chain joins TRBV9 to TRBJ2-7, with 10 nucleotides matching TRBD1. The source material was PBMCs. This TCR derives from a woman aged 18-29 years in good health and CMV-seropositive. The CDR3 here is CASSGRDRGYEQYF. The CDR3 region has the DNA TGTGCCAGCAGCGGCCGGGACAGGGGTTACGAGCAGTACTTC.